This record looks at one T cell receptor (beta chain) sequence and its context. TCRdb keeps only in-frame clones here, not all; method: immunoSEQ multiplex PCR. This table has some 99,000 clones, approximately 94% appearing once. The data derive from a study of T cell changes during pregnancy in multiple sclerosis. The material was peripheral blood, obtained after pregnancy. This receptor was obtained from a female donor with multiple sclerosis, enrolled in a pregnancy study.

CDR3 coding DNA: TGTGCCTCTAGCGGGTCTCCCCGAGCTGGAAACACCATATATTTT. Translated, it gives CASSGSPRAGNTIYF. The rearrangement uses TRBV10-3 and TRBJ1-3; the D is unclear. This CDR3 is 15 amino acids long. Germline values: CDR1 ENHRY, CDR2 SYGVKD. Trimming stripped 11 bases from V and 2 bases from J, with 19 bases between.